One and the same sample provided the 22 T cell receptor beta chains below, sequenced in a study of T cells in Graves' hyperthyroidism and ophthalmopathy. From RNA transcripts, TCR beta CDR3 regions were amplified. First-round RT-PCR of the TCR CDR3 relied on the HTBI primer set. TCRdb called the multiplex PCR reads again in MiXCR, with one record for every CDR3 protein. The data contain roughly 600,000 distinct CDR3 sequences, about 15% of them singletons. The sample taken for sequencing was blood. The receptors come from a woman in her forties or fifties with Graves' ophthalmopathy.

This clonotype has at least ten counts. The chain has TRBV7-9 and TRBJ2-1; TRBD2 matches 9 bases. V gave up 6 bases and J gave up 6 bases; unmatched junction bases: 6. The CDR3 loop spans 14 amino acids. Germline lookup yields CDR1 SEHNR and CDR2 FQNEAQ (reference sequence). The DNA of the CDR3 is TGTGCCAGCAGAGATAGCGGGAGTGGCAATGAGCAGTTCTTC. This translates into CASRDSGSGNEQFF.

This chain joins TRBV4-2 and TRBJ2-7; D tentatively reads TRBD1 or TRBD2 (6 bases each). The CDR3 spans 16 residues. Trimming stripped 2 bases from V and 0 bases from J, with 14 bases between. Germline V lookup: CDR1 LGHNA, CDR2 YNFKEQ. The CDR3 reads CASSQPQGGSSYEQYF. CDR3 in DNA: TGTGCCAGCAGCCAACCCCAAGGGGGGAGCTCCTACGAGCAGTACTTC.

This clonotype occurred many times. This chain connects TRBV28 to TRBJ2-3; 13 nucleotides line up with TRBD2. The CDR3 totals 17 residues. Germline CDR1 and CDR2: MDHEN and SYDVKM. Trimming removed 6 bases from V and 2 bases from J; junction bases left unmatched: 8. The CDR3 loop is CASSKTGTSGTTDTQYF. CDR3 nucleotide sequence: TGTGCCAGCAGCAAAACCGGGACTAGCGGGACCACAGATACGCAGTATTTT.

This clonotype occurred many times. CDR3 DNA: TGTGCCAGCAGCTTAGAACCCAGGGGCCAAGAGACCCAGTACTTC. Translation: CASSLEPRGQETQYF. This rearrangement joins TRBV7-2 to TRBJ2-5; tentatively, D is TRBD1 (6 bases). Germline V gene lookup returns CDR1 SGHTA and CDR2 FQGNSA. Trimming removed 1 base at V and 1 base at J, with 10 bases between. CDR3 length equals 15 residues.

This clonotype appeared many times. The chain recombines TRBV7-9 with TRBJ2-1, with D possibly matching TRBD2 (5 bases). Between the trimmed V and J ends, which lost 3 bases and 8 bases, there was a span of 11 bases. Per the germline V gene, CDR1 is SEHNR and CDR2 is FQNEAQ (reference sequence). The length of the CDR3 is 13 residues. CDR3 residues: CASSLDGIDEQFF. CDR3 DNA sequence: TGTGCCAGCAGCTTGGACGGGATCGATGAGCAGTTCTTC.

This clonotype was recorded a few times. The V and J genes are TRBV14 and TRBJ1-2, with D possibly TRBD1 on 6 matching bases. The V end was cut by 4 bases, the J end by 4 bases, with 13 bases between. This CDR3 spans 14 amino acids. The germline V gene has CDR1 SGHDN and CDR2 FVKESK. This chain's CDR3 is CASSRRDTSYGYTF. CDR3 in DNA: TGTGCCAGCAGCCGCCGGGACACCTCCTATGGCTACACCTTC. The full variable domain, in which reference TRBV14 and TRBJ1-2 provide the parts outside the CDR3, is EAGVTQFPSHSVIEKGQTVTLRCDPISGHDNLYWYRRVMGKEIKFLLHFVKESKQDESGMPNNRFLAERTGGTYSTLKVQPAELEDSGVYFCASSRRDTSYGYTFGSGTRLTVV.

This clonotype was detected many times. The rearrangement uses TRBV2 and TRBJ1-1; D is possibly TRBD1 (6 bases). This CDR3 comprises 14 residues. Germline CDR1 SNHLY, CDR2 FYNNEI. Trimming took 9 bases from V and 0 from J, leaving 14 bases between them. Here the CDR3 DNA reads TGTGCCAGTACTACTACAGGGCTGAACACTGAAGCTTTCTTT. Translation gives CASTTTGLNTEAFF.

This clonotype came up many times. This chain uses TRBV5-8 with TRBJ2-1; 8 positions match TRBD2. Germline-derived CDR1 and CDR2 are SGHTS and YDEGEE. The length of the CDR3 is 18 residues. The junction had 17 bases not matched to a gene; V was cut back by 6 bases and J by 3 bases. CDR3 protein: CASTGQPLAVPLYNEQFF. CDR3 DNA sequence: TGTGCCAGCACCGGACAGCCACTAGCGGTTCCTCTCTACAATGAGCAGTTCTTC.

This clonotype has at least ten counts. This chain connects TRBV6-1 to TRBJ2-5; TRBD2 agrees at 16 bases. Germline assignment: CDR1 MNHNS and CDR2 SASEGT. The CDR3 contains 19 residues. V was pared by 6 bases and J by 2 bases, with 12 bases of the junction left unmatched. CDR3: CASRTVPGLAGGVQETQYF. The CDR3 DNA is TGTGCCAGCAGAACTGTCCCGGGACTAGCGGGAGGGGTACAAGAGACCCAGTACTTC.

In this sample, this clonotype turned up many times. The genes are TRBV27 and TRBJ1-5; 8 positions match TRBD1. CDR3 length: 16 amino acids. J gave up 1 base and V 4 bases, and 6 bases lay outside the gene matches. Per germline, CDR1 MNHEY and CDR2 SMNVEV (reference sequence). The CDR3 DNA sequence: TGTGCCAGCAGTTCGTGGACAGGGAGAAGCAATCAGCCCCAGCATTTT. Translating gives CASSSWTGRSNQPQHF.

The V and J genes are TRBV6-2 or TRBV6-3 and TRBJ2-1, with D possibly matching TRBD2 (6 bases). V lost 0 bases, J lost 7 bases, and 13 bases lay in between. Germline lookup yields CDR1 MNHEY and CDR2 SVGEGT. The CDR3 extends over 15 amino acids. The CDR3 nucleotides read TGTGCCAGCAGTTACTCGCCGGGAGTGAGAAATGAGCAGTTCTTC. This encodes CASSYSPGVRNEQFF.

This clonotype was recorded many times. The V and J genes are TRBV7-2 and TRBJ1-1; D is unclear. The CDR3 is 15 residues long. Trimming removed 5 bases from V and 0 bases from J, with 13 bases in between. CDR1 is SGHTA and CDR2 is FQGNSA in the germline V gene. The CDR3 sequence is CASSLGTRVNTEAFF. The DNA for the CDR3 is TGTGCCAGCAGCCTCGGAACTCGGGTGAACACTGAAGCTTTCTTT.

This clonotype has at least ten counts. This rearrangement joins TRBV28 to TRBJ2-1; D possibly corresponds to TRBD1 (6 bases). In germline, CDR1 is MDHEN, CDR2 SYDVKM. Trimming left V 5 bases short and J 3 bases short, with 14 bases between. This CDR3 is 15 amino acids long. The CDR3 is CASSTTGLIYNEQFF. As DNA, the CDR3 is TGTGCCAGCAGTACAACAGGGTTGATCTACAATGAGCAGTTCTTC.

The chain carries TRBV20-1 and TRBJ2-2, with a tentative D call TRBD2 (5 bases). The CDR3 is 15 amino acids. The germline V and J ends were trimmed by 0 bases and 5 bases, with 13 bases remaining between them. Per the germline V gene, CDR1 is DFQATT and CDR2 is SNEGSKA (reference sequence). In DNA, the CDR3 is TGCAGTGCTAGAGATATGGGAGAAGGAACCGGGGAGCTGTTTTTT. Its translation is CSARDMGEGTGELFF.

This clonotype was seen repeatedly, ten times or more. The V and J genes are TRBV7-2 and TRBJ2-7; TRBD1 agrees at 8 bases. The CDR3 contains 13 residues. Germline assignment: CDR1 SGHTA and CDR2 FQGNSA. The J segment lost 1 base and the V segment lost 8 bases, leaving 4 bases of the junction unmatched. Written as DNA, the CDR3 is TGTGCCAGCGGGCGGACAGGGTCCTACGAGCAGTACTTC. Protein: CASGRTGSYEQYF.

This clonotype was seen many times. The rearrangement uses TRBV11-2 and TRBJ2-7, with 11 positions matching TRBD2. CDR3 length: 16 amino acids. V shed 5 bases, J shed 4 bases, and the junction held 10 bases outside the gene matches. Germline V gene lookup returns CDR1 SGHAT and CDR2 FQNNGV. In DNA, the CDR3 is TGTGCCAGCAGCCAAGACACTAGCGGGAGTGTATACGAGCAGTACTTC. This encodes CASSQDTSGSVYEQYF.

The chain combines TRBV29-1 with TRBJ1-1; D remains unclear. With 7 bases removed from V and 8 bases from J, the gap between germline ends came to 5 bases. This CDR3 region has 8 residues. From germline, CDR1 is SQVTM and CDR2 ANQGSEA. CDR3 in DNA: TGCAGCGCAGAAGAAGCTTTCTTT. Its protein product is CSAEEAFF.

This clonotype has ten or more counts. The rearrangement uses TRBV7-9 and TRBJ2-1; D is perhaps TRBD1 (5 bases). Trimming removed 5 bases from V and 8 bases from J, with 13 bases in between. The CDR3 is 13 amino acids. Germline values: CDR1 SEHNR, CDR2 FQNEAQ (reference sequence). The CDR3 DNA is TGTGCCAGCAGCCATCCGGACATCGATGAGCAGTTCTTC. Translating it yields CASSHPDIDEQFF.

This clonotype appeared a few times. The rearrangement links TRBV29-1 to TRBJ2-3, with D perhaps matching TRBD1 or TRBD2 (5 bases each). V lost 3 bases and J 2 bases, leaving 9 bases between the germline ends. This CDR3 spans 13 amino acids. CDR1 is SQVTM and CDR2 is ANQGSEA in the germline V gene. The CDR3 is CSVEGDHTDTQYF. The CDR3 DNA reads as TGCAGCGTTGAGGGGGACCACACAGATACGCAGTATTTT.

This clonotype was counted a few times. Here the CDR3 reads CASSIGGRAYEQYF. DNA for the CDR3: TGTGCCAGTAGTATAGGCGGGAGGGCCTACGAGCAGTACTTC. This chain connects TRBV19 to TRBJ2-7, with 9 bases identical to TRBD2. J gave up 2 bases and V 1 base, and 0 bases lay outside the gene matches. Per germline, CDR1 LNHDA and CDR2 SQIVND (reference sequence). This CDR3 contains 14 residues.

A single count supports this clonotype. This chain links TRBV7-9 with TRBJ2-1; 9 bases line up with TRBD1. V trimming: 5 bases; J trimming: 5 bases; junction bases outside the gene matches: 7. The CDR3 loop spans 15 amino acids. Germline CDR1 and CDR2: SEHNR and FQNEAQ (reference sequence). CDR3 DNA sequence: TGTGCCAGCAGCGGTGGACAGGGGCCCCACAATGAGCAGTTCTTC. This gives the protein CASSGGQGPHNEQFF.

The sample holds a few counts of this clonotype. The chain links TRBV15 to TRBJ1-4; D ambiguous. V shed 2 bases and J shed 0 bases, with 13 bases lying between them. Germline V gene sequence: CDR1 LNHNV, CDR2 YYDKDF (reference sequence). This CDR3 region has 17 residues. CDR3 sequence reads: CATSRPTYRATNEKLFF. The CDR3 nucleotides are TGTGCCACCAGCAGACCAACATATAGAGCAACTAATGAAAAACTGTTTTTT. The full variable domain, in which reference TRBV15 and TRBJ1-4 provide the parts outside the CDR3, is DAMVIQNPRYQVTQFGKPVTLSCSQTLNHNVMYWYQQKSSQAPKLLFHYYDKDFNNEADTPDNFQSRRPNTSFCFLDIRSPGLGDTAMYLCATSRPTYRATNEKLFFGSGTQLSVL.